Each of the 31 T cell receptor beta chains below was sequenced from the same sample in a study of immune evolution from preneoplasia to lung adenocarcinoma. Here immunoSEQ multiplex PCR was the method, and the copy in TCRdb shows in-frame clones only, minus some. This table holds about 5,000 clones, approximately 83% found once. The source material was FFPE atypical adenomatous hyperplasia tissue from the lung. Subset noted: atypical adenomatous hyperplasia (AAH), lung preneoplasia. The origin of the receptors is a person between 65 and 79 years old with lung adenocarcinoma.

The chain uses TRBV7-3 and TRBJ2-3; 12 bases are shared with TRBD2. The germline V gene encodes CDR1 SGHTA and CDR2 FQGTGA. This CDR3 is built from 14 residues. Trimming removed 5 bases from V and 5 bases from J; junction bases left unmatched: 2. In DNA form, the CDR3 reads TGTGCCAGCAGCCTAGCGGGAGGGATAGATACGCAGTATTTT. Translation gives CASSLAGGIDTQYF.

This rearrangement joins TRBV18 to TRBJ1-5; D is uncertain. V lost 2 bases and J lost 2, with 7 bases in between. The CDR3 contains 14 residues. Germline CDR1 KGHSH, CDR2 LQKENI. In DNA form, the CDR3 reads TGTGCCAGCTCACCAGGTTCCGGCAATCAGCCCCAGCATTTT. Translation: CASSPGSGNQPQHF.

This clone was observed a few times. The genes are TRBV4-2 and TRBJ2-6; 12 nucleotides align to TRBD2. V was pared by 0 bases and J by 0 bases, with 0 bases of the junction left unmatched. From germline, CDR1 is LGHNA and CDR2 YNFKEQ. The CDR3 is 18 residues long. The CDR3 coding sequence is TGTGCCAGCAGCCAAGAGGGACTAGCGGGCTCTGGGGCCAACGTCCTGACTTTC. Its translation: CASSQEGLAGSGANVLTF.

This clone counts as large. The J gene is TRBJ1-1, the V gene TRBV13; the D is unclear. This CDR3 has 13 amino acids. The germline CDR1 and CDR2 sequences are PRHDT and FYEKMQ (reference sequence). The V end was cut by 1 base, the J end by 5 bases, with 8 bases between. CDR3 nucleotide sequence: TGTGCCAGCAGCTTAGCCGGGAAAACTGAAGCTTTCTTT. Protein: CASSLAGKTEAFF.

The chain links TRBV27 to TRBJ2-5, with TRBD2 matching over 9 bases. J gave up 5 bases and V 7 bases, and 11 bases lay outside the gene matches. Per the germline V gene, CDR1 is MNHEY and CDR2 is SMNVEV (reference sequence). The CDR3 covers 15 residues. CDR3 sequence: CASNSNSGSRETQYF. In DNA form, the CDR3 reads TGTGCCAGCAACTCAAATAGCGGGAGTCGGGAGACCCAGTACTTC.

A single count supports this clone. The CDR3: CASSVLADTQYF. CDR3 DNA sequence: TGTGCCAGCAGCGTACTGGCAGATACGCAGTATTTT. V is TRBV9 and J is TRBJ2-3; unclear D gene. The CDR3 runs 12 residues. The germline V and J ends were trimmed by 1 base and 4 bases, with 4 bases remaining between them. Looked up from germline, CDR1 is SGDLS and CDR2 is YYNGEE.

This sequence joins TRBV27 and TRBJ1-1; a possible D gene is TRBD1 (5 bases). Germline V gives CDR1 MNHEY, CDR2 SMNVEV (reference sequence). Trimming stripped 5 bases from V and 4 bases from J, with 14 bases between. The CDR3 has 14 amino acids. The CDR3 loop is CASSLVSRGTEAFF. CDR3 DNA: TGTGCCAGCAGTCTAGTATCAAGGGGCACTGAAGCTTTCTTT.

The CDR3 DNA sequence: TGTGCCAGTAGACGAGTCGCGCAAACAGATACGCAGTATTTT. It is translated as CASRRVAQTDTQYF. The chain combines TRBV19 with TRBJ2-3; D is unclear. V gave up 6 bases and J gave up 3 bases, with 13 bases separating them. Germline lookup yields CDR1 LNHDA and CDR2 SQIVND (reference sequence). This CDR3 comprises 14 residues.

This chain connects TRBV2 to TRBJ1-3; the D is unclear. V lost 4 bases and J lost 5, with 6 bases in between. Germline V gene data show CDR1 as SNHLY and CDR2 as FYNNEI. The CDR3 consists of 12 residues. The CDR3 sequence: CASSVDRNTIYF. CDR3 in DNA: TGTGCCAGCAGTGTAGATAGAAACACCATATATTTT. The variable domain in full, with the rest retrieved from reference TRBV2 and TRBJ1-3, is EPEVTQTPSHQVTQMGQEVILRCVPISNHLYFYWYRQILGQKVEFLVSFYNNEISEKSEIFDDQFSVERPDGSNFTLKIRSTKLEDSAMYFCASSVDRNTIYFGEGSWLTVV.

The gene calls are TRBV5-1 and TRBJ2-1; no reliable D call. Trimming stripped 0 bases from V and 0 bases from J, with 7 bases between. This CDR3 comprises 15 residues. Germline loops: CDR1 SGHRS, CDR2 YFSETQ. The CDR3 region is CASSLGPNSYNEQFF. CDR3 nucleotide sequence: TGCGCCAGCAGCTTGGGACCTAACTCCTACAATGAGCAGTTCTTC. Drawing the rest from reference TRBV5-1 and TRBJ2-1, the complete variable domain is KAGVTQTPRYLIKTRGQQVTLSCSPISGHRSVSWYQQTPGQGLQFLFEYFSETQRNKGNFPGRFSGRQFSNSRSEMNVSTLELGDSALYLCASSLGPNSYNEQFFGPGTRLTVL.

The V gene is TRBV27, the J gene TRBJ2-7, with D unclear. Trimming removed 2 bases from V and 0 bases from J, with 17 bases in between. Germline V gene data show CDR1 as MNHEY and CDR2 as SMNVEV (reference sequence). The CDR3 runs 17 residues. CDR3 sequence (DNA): TGTGCCAGCAGTTTAATCGGTGGGGTGTTCCACTCCTACGAGCAGTACTTC. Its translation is CASSLIGGVFHSYEQYF.

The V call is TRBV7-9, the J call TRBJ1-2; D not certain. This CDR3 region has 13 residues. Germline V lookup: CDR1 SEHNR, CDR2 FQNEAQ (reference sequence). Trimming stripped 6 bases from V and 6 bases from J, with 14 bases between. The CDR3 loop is CASRRDPSHGYTF. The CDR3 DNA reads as TGTGCCAGCAGAAGAGACCCCTCCCATGGCTACACCTTC.

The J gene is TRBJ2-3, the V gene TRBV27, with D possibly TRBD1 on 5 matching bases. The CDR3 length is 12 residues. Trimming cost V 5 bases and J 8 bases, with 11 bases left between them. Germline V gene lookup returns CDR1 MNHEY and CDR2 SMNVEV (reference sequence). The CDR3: CASSERRGTQYF. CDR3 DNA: TGTGCCAGCAGTGAGAGAAGGGGTACGCAGTATTTT.

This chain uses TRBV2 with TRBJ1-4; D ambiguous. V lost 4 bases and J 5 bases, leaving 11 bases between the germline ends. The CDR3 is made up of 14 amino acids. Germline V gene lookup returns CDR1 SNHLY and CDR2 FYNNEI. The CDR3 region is CASSALRENEKLFF. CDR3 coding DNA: TGTGCCAGCAGTGCCCTACGGGAGAATGAAAAACTGTTTTTT. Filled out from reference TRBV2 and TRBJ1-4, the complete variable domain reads EPEVTQTPSHQVTQMGQEVILRCVPISNHLYFYWYRQILGQKVEFLVSFYNNEISEKSEIFDDQFSVERPDGSNFTLKIRSTKLEDSAMYFCASSALRENEKLFFGSGTQLSVL.

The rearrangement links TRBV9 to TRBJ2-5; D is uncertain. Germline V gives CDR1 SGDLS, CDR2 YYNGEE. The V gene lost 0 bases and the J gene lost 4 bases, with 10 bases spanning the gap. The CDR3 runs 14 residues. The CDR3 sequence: CASSVDIKGETQYF. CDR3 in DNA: TGTGCCAGCAGCGTAGACATAAAAGGAGAGACCCAGTACTTC.

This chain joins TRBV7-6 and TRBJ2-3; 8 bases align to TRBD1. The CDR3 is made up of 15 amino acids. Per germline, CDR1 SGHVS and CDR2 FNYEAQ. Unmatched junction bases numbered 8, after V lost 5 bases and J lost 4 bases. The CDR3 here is CASSRGQGISDTQYF. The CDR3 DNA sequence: TGTGCCAGCAGCAGAGGACAGGGTATTTCAGATACGCAGTATTTT.

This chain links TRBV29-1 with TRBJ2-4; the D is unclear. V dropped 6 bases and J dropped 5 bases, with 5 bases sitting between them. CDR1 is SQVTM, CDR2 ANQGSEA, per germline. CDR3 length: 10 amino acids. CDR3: CSVLQNIQYF. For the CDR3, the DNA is TGCAGCGTCCTACAAAACATTCAGTACTTC.

CDR3 nucleotides: TGTGCCAGCAGTATGTCCGGGACAGGCGAAGCTTTCTTT. Amino acid sequence: CASSMSGTGEAFF. V and J are TRBV6-1 and TRBJ1-1; 8 positions match TRBD1. The germline V gene has CDR1 MNHNS and CDR2 SASEGT. The length of the CDR3 is 13 residues. The V segment lost 5 bases and the J segment 8 bases; nucleotides outside the gene matches: 7.

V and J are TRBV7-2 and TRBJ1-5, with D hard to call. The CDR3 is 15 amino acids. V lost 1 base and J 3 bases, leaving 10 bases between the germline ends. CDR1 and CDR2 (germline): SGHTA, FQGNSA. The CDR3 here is CASSLGDGYNQPQHF. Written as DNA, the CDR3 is TGTGCCAGCAGCTTAGGCGATGGGTACAATCAGCCCCAGCATTTT.

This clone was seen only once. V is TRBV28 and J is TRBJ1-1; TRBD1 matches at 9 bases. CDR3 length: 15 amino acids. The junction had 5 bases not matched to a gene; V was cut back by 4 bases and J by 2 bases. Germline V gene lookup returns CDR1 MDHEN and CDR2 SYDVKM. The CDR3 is CASSWDRAGNTEAFF. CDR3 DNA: TGTGCCAGCAGTTGGGACAGGGCGGGAAACACTGAAGCTTTCTTT.

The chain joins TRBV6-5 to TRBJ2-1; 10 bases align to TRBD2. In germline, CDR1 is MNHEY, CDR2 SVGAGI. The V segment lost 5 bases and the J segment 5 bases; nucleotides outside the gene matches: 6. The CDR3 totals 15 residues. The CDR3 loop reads CASSQKREGHNEQFF. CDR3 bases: TGTGCCAGCAGTCAAAAGCGGGAGGGCCACAATGAGCAGTTCTTC.

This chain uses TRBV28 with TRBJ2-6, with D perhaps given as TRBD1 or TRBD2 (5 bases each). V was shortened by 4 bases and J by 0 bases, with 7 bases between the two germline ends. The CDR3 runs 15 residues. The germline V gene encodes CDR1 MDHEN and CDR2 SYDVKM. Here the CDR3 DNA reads TGTGCCAGCAGTTCGGGGCCCTCTGGGGCCAACGTCCTGACTTTC. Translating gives CASSSGPSGANVLTF.

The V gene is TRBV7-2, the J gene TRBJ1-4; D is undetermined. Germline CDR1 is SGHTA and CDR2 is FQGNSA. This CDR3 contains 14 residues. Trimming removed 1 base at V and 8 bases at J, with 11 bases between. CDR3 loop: CASSLVGNDEKLFF. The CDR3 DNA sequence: TGTGCCAGCAGCTTAGTGGGGAACGACGAAAAACTGTTTTTT.

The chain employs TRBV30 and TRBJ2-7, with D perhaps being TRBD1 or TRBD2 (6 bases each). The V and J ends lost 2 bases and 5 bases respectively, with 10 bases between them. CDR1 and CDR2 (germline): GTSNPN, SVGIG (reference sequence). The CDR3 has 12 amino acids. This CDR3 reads CAWSPGANEQYF. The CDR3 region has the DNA TGTGCCTGGAGTCCGGGGGCAAACGAGCAGTACTTC.

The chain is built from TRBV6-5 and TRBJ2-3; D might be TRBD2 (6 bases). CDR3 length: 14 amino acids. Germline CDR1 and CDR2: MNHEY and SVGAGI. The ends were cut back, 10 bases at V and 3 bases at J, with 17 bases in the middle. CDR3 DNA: TGTGCCACGAGCGGGCTTGGAGGTACAGATACGCAGTATTTT. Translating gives CATSGLGGTDTQYF.

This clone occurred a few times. CDR3 loop: CAWSVSVNYGYTF. The CDR3, as DNA: TGTGCCTGGAGTGTATCGGTAAACTATGGCTACACCTTC. The chain recombines TRBV30 with TRBJ1-2, with unresolved D. CDR1 is GTSNPN and CDR2 is SVGIG in the germline V gene (reference sequence). There are 13 residues in the CDR3. V was clipped by 0 bases and J by 2 bases, with 7 bases between them. The full variable domain, its missing parts supplied by reference TRBV30 and TRBJ1-2, is SQTIHQWPATLVQPVGSPLSLECTVEGTSNPNLYWYRQAAGRGLQLLFYSVGIGQISSEVPQNLSASRPQDRQFILSSKKLLLSDSGFYLCAWSVSVNYGYTFGSGTRLTVV.

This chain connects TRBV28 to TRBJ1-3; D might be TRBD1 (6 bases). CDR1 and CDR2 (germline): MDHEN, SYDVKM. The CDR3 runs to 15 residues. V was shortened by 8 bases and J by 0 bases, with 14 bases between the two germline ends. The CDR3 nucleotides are TGTGCCAGCCAGAGGGGGGAGAGCTCTGGAAACACCATATATTTT. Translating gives CASQRGESSGNTIYF. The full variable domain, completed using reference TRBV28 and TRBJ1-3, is DVKVTQSSRYLVKRTGEKVFLECVQDMDHENMFWYRQDPGLGLRLIYFSYDVKMKEKGDIPEGYSVSREKKERFSLILESASTNQTSMYLCASQRGESSGNTIYFGEGSWLTVV.

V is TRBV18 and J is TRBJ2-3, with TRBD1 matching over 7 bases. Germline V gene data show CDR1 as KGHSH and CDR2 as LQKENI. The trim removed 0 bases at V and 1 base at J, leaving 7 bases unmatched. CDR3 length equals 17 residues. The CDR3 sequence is CASSPPVGTARTDTQYF. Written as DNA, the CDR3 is TGTGCCAGCTCACCACCGGTAGGGACAGCCCGCACAGATACGCAGTATTTT.

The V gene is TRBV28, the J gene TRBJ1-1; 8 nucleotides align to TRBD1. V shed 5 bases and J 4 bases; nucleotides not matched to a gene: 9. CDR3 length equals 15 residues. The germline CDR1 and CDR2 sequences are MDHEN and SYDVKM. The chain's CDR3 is CASSLPRGLGTEAFF. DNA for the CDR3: TGTGCCAGCAGTCTTCCCAGGGGGCTTGGCACTGAAGCTTTCTTT.

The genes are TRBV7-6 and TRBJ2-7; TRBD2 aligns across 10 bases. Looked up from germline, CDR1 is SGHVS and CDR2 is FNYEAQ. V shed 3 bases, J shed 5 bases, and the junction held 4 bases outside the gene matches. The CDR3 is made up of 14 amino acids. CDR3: CASSFTLAGDEQYF. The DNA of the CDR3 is TGTGCCAGCAGCTTCACCCTAGCGGGAGACGAGCAGTACTTC.

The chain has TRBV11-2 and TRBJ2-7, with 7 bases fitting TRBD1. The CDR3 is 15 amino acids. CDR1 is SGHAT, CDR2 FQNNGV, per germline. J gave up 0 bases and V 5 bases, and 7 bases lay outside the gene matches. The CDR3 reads CASSVGTEPSYEQYF. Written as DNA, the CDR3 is TGTGCCAGCAGCGTGGGGACAGAGCCCTCCTACGAGCAGTACTTC.